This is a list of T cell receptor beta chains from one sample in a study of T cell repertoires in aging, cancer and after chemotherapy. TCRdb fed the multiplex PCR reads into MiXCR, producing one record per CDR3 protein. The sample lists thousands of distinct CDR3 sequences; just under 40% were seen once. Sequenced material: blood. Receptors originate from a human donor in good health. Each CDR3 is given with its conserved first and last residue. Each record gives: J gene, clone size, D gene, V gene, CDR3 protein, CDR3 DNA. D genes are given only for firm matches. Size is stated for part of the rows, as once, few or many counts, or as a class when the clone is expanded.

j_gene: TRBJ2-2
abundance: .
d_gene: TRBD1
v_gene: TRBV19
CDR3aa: CASSIQTGGSTGELFF
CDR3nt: TGTGCCAGTAGTATACAAACAGGGGGCAGTACCGGGGAGCTGTTTTTT

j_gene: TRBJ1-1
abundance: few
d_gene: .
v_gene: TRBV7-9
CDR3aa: CASSSGLWTEAFF
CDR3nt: TGTGCCAGCAGCTCCGGACTGTGGACTGAAGCTTTCTTT

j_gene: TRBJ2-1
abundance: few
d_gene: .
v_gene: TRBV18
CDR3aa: CASSPGAGSYNEQFF
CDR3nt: TGTGCCAGCTCACCCGGGGCAGGCTCCTACAATGAGCAGTTCTTC

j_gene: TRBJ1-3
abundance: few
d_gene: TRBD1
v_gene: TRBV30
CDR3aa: CAWRKGRTGENTIYF
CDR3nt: TGTGCCTGGAGGAAAGGTCGGACAGGGGAAAACACCATATATTTT

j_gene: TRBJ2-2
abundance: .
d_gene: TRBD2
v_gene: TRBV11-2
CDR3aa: CASTRTGTRNTGELFF
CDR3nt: TGTGCCAGCACCAGAACCGGGACTAGGAACACCGGGGAGCTGTTTTTT

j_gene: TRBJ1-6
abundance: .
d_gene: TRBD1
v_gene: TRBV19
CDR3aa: CASSISRGLSPLHF
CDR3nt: TGTGCCAGTAGTATATCCAGGGGGCTTTCACCCCTCCACTTT

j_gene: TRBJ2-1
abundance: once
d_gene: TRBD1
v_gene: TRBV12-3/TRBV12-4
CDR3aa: CASSLEGQGGQFF
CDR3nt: TGTGCCAGCAGTTTAGAGGGACAGGGGGGGCAGTTCTTC

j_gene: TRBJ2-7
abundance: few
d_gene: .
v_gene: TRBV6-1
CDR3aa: CASSPGGNHEQYF
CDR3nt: TGTGCCAGCAGCCCTGGTGGGAATCACGAGCAGTACTTC

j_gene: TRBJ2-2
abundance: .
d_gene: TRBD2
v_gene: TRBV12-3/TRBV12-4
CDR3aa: CASSSGTSVTGELFF
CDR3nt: TGTGCCAGCAGTTCCGGGACTAGCGTTACCGGGGAGCTGTTTTTT

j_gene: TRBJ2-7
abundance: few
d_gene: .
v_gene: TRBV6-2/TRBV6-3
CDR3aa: CASSYPYEQYF
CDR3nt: TGTGCCAGCAGTTACCCGTACGAGCAGTACTTC

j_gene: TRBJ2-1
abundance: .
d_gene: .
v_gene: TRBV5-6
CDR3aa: CASSSRGILGEQFF
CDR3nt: TGTGCCAGCAGCTCCCGGGGGATCCTCGGTGAGCAGTTCTTC

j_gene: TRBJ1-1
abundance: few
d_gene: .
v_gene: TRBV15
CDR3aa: CATSRDQQEAFF
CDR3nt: TGTGCCACCAGCAGAGACCAGCAAGAAGCTTTCTTT

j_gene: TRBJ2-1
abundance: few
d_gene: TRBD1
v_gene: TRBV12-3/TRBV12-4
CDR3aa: CASSPQGALGMNEQFF
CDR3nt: TGTGCCAGCAGCCCACAGGGGGCGCTGGGGATGAATGAGCAGTTCTTC

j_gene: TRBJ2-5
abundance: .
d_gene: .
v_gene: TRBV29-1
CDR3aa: CSVGQGGQQTQYF
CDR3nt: TGCAGCGTTGGGCAGGGAGGTCAACAGACCCAGTACTTC

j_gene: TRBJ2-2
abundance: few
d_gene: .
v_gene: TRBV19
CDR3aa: CASSDGGRAGELFF
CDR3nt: TGTGCCAGTAGTGACGGGGGGCGCGCCGGGGAGCTGTTTTTT

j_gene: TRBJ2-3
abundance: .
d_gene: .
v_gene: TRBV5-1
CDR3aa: CASSYLGSTDTQYF
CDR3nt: TGCGCCAGCAGCTACCTAGGTAGCACAGATACGCAGTATTTT

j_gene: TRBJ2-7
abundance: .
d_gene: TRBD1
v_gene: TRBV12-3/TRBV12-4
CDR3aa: CASSYGQGGYEQYF
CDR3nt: TGTGCCAGCAGTTACGGACAGGGAGGCTACGAGCAGTACTTC

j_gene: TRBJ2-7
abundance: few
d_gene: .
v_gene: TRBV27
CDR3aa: CASSPGKTDDLDEQYF
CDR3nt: TGTGCCAGCAGTCCGGGCAAGACAGACGATCTTGACGAGCAGTACTTC

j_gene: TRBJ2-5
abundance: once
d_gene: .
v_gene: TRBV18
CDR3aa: CASSPSQGWGETQYF
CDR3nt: TGTGCCAGCTCACCTAGCCAAGGATGGGGAGAGACCCAGTACTTC

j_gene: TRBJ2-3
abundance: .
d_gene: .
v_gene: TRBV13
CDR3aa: CASSPGGGRVGTDTQYF
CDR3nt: TGCGCCAGCAGCCCGGGAGGGGGCAGGGTTGGCACAGATACGCAGTATTTT

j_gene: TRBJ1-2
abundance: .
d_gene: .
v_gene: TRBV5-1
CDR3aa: CASSGVGTSGESGGYTF
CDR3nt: TGCGCCAGCTCGGGGGTCGGGACCAGCGGAGAGAGTGGGGGCTACACCTTC

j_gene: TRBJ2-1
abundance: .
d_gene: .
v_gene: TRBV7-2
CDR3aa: CASSPPAVLFYNEQFF
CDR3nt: TGTGCCAGCAGCCCACCAGCGGTTCTCTTCTACAATGAGCAGTTCTTC

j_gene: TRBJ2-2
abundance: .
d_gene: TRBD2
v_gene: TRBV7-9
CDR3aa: CASSLAWLAGEPNTGELFF
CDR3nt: TGTGCCAGCAGCTTAGCATGGCTAGCGGGAGAGCCGAACACCGGGGAGCTGTTTTTT

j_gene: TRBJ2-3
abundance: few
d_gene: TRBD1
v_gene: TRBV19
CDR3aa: CASSPDRGDTQYF
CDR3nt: TGTGCCAGTAGTCCGGACAGGGGCGATACGCAGTATTTT

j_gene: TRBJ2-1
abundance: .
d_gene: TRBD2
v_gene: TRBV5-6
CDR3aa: CASSLVAGGPYNEQFF
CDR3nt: TGTGCCAGCAGCTTGGTAGCGGGGGGACCCTACAATGAGCAGTTCTTC

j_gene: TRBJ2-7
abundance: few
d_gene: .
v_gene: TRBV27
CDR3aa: CASSPLPIGGAEQYF
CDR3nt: TGTGCCAGCAGTCCCCTCCCGATAGGTGGGGCCGAGCAGTACTTC

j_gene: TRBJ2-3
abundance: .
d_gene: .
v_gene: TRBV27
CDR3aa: CASSYGPVDTQYF
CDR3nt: TGTGCCAGCAGTTACGGACCCGTGGATACGCAGTATTTT

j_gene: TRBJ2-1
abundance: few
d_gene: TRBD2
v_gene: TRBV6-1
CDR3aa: CASRGLRGLANNEQFF
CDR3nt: TGTGCCAGCAGAGGGCTTCGGGGACTAGCTAACAATGAGCAGTTCTTC

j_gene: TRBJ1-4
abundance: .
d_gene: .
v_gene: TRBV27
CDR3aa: CASSSPTRGSNEKLFF
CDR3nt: TGTGCCAGCAGTTCACCGACCCGGGGGTCTAATGAAAAACTGTTTTTT